These 4 T cell receptor beta chains were sequenced from one sample in a study of CXCR3-negative and CXCR3-positive naive CD8 T cells. 5' RACE that incorporated UMI labels was used to prepare the TRB cDNA libraries. TCRdb re-called the 5' RACE reads; every CDR3 protein appears as one record, without DNA. Its table lists about 130,000 distinct CDR3 sequences. The source material was naive CXCR3- CD8+ T cells from blood. The subset: CD45RO-CCR7+CD27+CD95- naive CD8+ T cells lacking CXCR3 (TNR3-). These TCRs come from a human donor in good health. Some clones in this sample may be carry-over from other donors' samples.

This rearrangement joins TRBV5-6 to TRBJ2-1; TCRdb selects TRBD2, and the lack of DNA leaves this call unchecked. The CDR3 contains 15 residues. Germline V CDR1 and CDR2: SGHDT, YYEEEE. The CDR3: CASSLGLAGHNEQFF.

The chain employs TRBV4-1 and TRBJ2-2; no DNA is available, so the TRBD1 call from TCRdb remains unchecked. This CDR3 has 15 residues. Germline V lookup: CDR1 MGHRA, CDR2 YSYEKL. The CDR3 sequence is CASSQDYRATGELFF.

The J gene is TRBJ2-7, the V gene TRBV5-6. The CDR3 contains 13 residues. Germline CDR1 is SGHDT and CDR2 is YYEEEE. CDR3 sequence: CASSLDLTDEQYF.

The V gene is TRBV20-1, the J gene TRBJ2-2; TCRdb lists TRBD2, though no DNA is available to test this call. The CDR3 totals 17 residues. In germline, CDR1 is DFQATT, CDR2 SNEGSKA (reference sequence). The CDR3 loop is CSARVMEGLTNTGELFF.